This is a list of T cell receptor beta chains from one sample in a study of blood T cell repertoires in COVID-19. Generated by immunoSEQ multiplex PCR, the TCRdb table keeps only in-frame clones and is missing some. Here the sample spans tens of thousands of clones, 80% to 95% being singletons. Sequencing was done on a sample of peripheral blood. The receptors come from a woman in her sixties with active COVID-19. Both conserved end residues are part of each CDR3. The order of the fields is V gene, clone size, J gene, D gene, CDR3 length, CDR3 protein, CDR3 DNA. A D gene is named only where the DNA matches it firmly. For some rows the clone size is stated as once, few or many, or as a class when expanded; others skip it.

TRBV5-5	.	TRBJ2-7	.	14	CASSLGARSYEQYF	TGTGCCAGCAGCTTAGGGGCCAGGTCCTACGAGCAGTACTTC
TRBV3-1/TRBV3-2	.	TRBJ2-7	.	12	CASSQDRYEQYF	TGTGCCAGCAGCCAAGACAGGTACGAGCAGTACTTC
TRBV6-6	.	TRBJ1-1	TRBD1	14	CASSETGAYTEAFF	TGTGCCAGCAGTGAGACAGGGGCGTACACTGAAGCTTTCTTT
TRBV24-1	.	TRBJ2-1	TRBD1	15	CATSDPPGTGNEQFF	TGTGCCACCAGTGACCCCCCCGGGACAGGGAATGAGCAGTTCTTC
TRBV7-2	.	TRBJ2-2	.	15	CASSLVGLGAGELFF	TGTGCCAGCAGCTTGGTGGGGTTGGGAGCCGGGGAGCTGTTTTTT
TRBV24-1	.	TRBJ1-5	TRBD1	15	CATSDTGQGNQPQHF	TGTGCCACCAGTGACACCGGACAGGGAAATCAGCCCCAGCATTTT
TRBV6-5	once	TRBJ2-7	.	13	CASSRGSSYEQYF	TGTGCCAGCAGTAGGGGAAGCTCCTACGAGCAGTACTTC
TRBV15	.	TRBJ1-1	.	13	CATSRGQNTEAFF	TGTGCCACCAGCAGAGGACAGAACACTGAAGCTTTCTTT
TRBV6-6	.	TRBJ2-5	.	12	CASSGGLGSQYF	TGTGCCAGCAGCGGGGGTTTAGGGTCCCAGTACTTC
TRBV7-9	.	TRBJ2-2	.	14	CASSWEVDTGELFF	TGTGCCAGCAGCTGGGAGGTAGACACCGGGGAGCTGTTTTTT
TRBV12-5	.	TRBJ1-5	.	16	CASGLVPYRGNQPQHF	TGTGCTAGTGGTTTGGTACCATACAGGGGCAATCAGCCCCAGCATTTT
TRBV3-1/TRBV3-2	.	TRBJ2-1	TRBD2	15	CASSRTSGRADEQFF	TGTGCCAGCAGCCGGACTAGCGGGAGGGCCGATGAGCAGTTCTTC
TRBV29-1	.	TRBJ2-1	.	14	CSVEDFLQGYEQFF	TGCAGCGTTGAAGATTTCTTACAGGGCTATGAGCAGTTCTTC
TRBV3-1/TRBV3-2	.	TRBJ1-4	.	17	CATKDTMSGATNEKLFF	TGTGCCACCAAAGACACAATGTCAGGGGCAACTAATGAAAAACTGTTTTTT
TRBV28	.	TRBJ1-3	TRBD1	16	CASSYLQGAPGNTIYF	TGTGCCAGCAGTTATCTACAGGGGGCGCCTGGAAACACCATATATTTT
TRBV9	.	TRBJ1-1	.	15	CASSVDHGTNTEAFF	TGTGCCAGCAGCGTAGATCACGGGACAAACACTGAAGCTTTCTTT
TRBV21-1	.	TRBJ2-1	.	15	CASSLSRISYNEQFF	TGTGCCAGCAGCCTAAGTCGAATCTCCTACAATGAGCAGTTCTTC